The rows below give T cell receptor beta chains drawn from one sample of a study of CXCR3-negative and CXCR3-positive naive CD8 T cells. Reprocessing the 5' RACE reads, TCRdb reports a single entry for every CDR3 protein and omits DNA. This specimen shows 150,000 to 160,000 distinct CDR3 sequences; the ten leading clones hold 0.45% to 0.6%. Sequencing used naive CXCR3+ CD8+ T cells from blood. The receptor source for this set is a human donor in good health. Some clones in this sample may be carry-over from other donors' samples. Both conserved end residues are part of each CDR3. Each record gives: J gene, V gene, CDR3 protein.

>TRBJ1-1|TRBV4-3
CASSQAGTGDAAGAFF
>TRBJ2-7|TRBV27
CASSLVGETYEQYF
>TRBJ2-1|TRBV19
CASSIYPAGLSVQYSEQFF
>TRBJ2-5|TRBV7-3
CASSLSGSGETQYF
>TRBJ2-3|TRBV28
CASSLFSSGGADTQYF
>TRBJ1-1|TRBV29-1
CSVGFWGQGNTEAFF
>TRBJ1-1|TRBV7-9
CASSPGQGYTEAFF
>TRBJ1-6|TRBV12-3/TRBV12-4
CASSLGTGAPLHF
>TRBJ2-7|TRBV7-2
CASSQGMYEQYF
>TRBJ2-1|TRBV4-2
CASSPGDFNEQFF
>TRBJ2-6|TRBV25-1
CASSGPGHPFGANVLTF
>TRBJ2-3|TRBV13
CASSFIQRGETDTQYF
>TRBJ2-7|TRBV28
CASSLPSGTPTYEQYF
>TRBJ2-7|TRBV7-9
CASSPKRDRDRGSYEQYF
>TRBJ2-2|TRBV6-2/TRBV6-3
CASSKDLAGGWYGAGELFF
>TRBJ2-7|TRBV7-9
CASSSMGDRVIHEQYF
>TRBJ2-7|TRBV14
CASSQTGVTGEQYF
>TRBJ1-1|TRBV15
CATRGHRDAFF
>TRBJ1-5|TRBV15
CATSRDGSGSNQPQHF
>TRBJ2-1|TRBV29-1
CSVVREEGSSYNEQFF
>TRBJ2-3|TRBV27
CASRERGLALSDTQYF
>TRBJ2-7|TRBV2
CASSEATAGLGEQYF
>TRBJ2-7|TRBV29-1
CSVEMGNEQYF
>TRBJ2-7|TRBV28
CASSLLEFDEQYF
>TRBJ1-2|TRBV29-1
CSVPVQGHQGYTF
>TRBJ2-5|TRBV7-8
CASSLSTAYSQETQYF
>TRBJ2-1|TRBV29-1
CSVELWGRVLNEQFF